These 28 T cell receptor beta chains were all obtained from the same sample, sequenced in a study of spatial heterogeneity in lung cancer. TCRdb passed the 5' RACE reads through MiXCR, listing each CDR3 protein once. The table includes approximately 9,400 distinct CDR3 sequences, 4.5% to 7% detected once. The time point: sample taken at primary tumor resection. Sequencing of whole RNA from tumor, nontumor lung or frozen PBMC involved no sorting. Sequences were derived from PBMCs, sampled at surgery. These receptor sequences come from a male donor with early-stage non-small cell lung cancer.

This clonotype was observed at least ten times. The chain carries TRBV28 and TRBJ1-2; D is uncertain. Per germline, CDR1 MDHEN and CDR2 SYDVKM. The length of the CDR3 is 12 residues. With 2 bases removed from V and 2 bases from J, the gap between germline ends came to 3 bases. This chain's CDR3 is CASSLVNYGYTF. DNA for the CDR3: TGTGCCAGCAGTTTAGTGAACTATGGCTACACCTTC.

This clonotype was counted a few times. The chain employs TRBV20-1 and TRBJ2-7; D is unresolved. Germline V gene lookup returns CDR1 DFQATT and CDR2 SNEGSKA (reference sequence). The CDR3 is made up of 11 amino acids. Trimming removed 3 bases at V and 6 bases at J, with 9 bases between. The CDR3 nucleotides read TGCAGTGCTAGCGTCGGCAGCGAGCAGTACTTC. Encoded protein: CSASVGSEQYF.

This clonotype was seen many times. The rearrangement links TRBV6-5 to TRBJ1-2; TRBD1 aligns across 8 bases. The CDR3 has 14 amino acids. V was pared by 0 bases and J by 7 bases, with 4 bases of the junction left unmatched. Germline-derived CDR1 and CDR2 are MNHEY and SVGAGI. The chain's CDR3 is CASSYSQGDLGYTF. Here the CDR3 DNA reads TGTGCCAGCAGTTACTCACAGGGGGACCTTGGCTACACCTTC.

In its sample, this clonotype was seen many times. The rearrangement uses TRBV30 and TRBJ2-5; possibly TRBD2 for D (6 bases). In germline, CDR1 is GTSNPN, CDR2 SVGIG (reference sequence). The V and J ends lost 0 bases and 7 bases respectively, with 15 bases between them. This CDR3 spans 14 amino acids. CDR3 residues: CAWSVPLGDWTQYF. The CDR3 bases are TGTGCCTGGAGTGTACCACTCGGGGACTGGACCCAGTACTTC.

This clonotype is classed as medium-sized. The V gene is TRBV7-9, the J gene TRBJ1-5; 9 nucleotides agree with TRBD1. J gave up 4 bases and V 5 bases, and 6 bases lay outside the gene matches. The germline V gene has CDR1 SEHNR and CDR2 FQNEAQ (reference sequence). This CDR3 is 15 amino acids long. The CDR3 DNA is TGTGCCAGCAGCCCGGTGGGGACAGGGAATCAGCCCCAGCATTTT. Translation: CASSPVGTGNQPQHF.

This clonotype was seen at least ten times. The chain joins TRBV6-2 or TRBV6-3 to TRBJ1-1; weak D call: TRBD1 (5 bases). Trimming left V 5 bases short and J 0 bases short, with 16 bases between. This CDR3 has 16 residues. Per the germline V gene, CDR1 is MNHEY and CDR2 is SVGEGT. The DNA of the CDR3 is TGTGCCAGCAGTGACCCTCTGGACACGATGAACACTGAAGCTTTCTTT. It translates to CASSDPLDTMNTEAFF.

This chain connects TRBV29-1 to TRBJ2-7, with D unclear. Per the germline V gene, CDR1 is SQVTM and CDR2 is ANQGSEA. The CDR3 length is 14 residues. Trimming removed 6 bases at V and 0 bases at J, with 15 bases between. Written as DNA, the CDR3 is TGCAGCGTCCTCGCTACCTCGAGCTCCTACGAGCAGTACTTC. Amino acids: CSVLATSSSYEQYF.

This clonotype came up a few times. The chain joins TRBV7-2 to TRBJ2-1, with 10 bases that match TRBD2. This CDR3 has 16 amino acids. J lost 5 bases, V lost 8 bases, and 12 bases had no gene match. Germline lookup yields CDR1 SGHTA and CDR2 FQGNSA. CDR3 nucleotide sequence: TGTGCCAGCGGAAAAAGCGGGAGGGGAAGAGACAATGAGCAGTTCTTC. Translation gives CASGKSGRGRDNEQFF.

At least ten counts were recorded for this clonotype. The V and J genes are TRBV7-8 and TRBJ2-5; maybe TRBD1 (5 bases). The CDR3 has 17 residues. V lost 8 bases, J lost 0 bases, and 22 bases lay in between. Looked up from germline, CDR1 is SGHVS and CDR2 is FQNEAQ. CDR3 nucleotide sequence: TGTGCCAGCGAGATGTCTGGGCCAGGGTATCACCAAGAGACCCAGTACTTC. As protein: CASEMSGPGYHQETQYF.

The chain joins TRBV21-1 to TRBJ2-7. TRBV21-1 has pseudogene status. This CDR3 is built from 14 residues. CDR3 DNA: TGTGCCAGCAACACTTGTCTCGTTTTCTACGAGCAGTACTTC. It is translated as CASNTCLVFYEQYF.

In regard to this clonotype: A much larger clone sits a single nucleotide away, making a read error possible. This chain links TRBV6-2 or TRBV6-3 with TRBJ2-7, with D possibly TRBD1 on 5 matching bases. Germline values: CDR1 MNHEY, CDR2 SVGEGT. CDR3 length equals 13 residues. The CDR3 DNA sequence: TGTGCCAACAGTTACGAGACAGACTACGAGCAGTACTTC. Translating it yields CANSYETDYEQYF.

This clonotype was counted many times. The chain carries TRBV3-1 and TRBJ1-1, with 7 bases that match TRBD1. The V segment lost 1 base and the J segment 11 bases; nucleotides outside the gene matches: 10. This CDR3 has 14 amino acids. CDR1 is LGHDT, CDR2 YNNKEL, per germline (reference sequence). The CDR3 loop reads CASSQAPRGPDAFF. CDR3 nucleotides: TGTGCCAGCAGCCAAGCCCCTAGGGGGCCCGATGCTTTCTTT.

This clonotype showed up many times. The V gene is TRBV6-6, the J gene TRBJ2-1; D call uncertain. The V and J ends lost 2 bases and 7 bases respectively, with 12 bases between them. The CDR3 has 14 residues. Germline CDR1 MNHNY, CDR2 SVGAGI (reference sequence). The CDR3 DNA sequence: TGTGCCAGCAGTTACACGATTTGGGGTAATGAGCAGTTCTTC. Translating gives CASSYTIWGNEQFF.

The V gene is TRBV28, the J gene TRBJ1-2; TRBD1 might be the D (6 bases). The CDR3 loop spans 14 amino acids. The germline V gene encodes CDR1 MDHEN and CDR2 SYDVKM. V shed 6 bases and J shed 2 bases, with 13 bases lying between them. The CDR3 protein is CASRPGQLNYGYTF. In DNA form, the CDR3 reads TGTGCCAGCAGGCCCGGACAGTTAAACTATGGCTACACCTTC.

This clonotype was observed at least ten times. The chain links TRBV29-1 to TRBJ1-1, with TRBD1 matching 7 bases. Germline CDR1 and CDR2: SQVTM and ANQGSEA. The CDR3 is 13 amino acids. J lost 7 bases, V lost 5 bases, and 10 bases had no gene match. The CDR3 bases are TGCAGCGTTACCGACAGGGCCCTTATTGAAGCTTTCTTT. It translates to CSVTDRALIEAFF.

There are many counts of this clonotype. The chain combines TRBV30 with TRBJ2-3; D ambiguous. This CDR3 comprises 13 residues. The V end was cut by 5 bases, the J end by 4 bases, with 13 bases between. Germline V gene lookup returns CDR1 GTSNPN and CDR2 SVGIG (reference sequence). CDR3 sequence reads: CAWARSGPDTQYF. The CDR3 DNA reads TGTGCCTGGGCTAGGTCGGGTCCAGATACGCAGTATTTT.

This clonotype is categorized as medium-sized. J is TRBJ1-5 and V is TRBV6-6; D gene uncertain. Between the trimmed V and J ends, which lost 4 bases and 6 bases, there was a span of 13 bases. The CDR3 contains 14 residues. The germline V gene has CDR1 MNHNY and CDR2 SVGAGI (reference sequence). The CDR3 protein is CASSFNDLSQPQHF. The CDR3 DNA sequence: TGTGCCAGCAGTTTTAATGATTTGAGTCAGCCCCAGCATTTT.

This clonotype was counted ten times or more. V is TRBV29-1 and J is TRBJ2-7; tentative D call: TRBD1 (6 bases). Germline V gene lookup returns CDR1 SQVTM and CDR2 ANQGSEA. The V end lost 5 bases, the J end lost 5 bases, and 10 bases lay between the germline ends. The CDR3 totals 11 residues. The DNA for the CDR3 is TGCAGCGTTTCCAGGGGAAACGAGCAGTACTTC. Encoded protein: CSVSRGNEQYF.

This clonotype was picked up many times. The chain employs TRBV4-3 and TRBJ2-6; D call uncertain. The V and J ends lost 0 bases and 1 base respectively, with 4 bases between them. The CDR3 has 15 amino acids. CDR1 and CDR2 from the germline V gene are LGHNA and YSLEER. CDR3 protein: CASSQEWSGANVLTF. Written as DNA, the CDR3 is TGCGCCAGCAGCCAAGAGTGGTCTGGGGCCAACGTCCTGACTTTC.

This clonotype came up a few times. This chain connects TRBV6-2 or TRBV6-3 to TRBJ1-2; 9 positions match TRBD1. The CDR3 length is 15 residues. The ends lost 8 bases at V and 0 bases at J; junction bases unmatched: 7. CDR1 is MNHEY and CDR2 is SVGEGT in the germline V gene. The DNA of the CDR3 is TGTGCCAGCCTGCGGGACAGGGCGACTAACTATGGCTACACCTTC. It codes for CASLRDRATNYGYTF.

This clonotype was seen a few times. The gene calls are TRBV7-9 and TRBJ1-1; D is ambiguous. The CDR3 spans 13 residues. The germline V and J ends were trimmed by 4 bases and 0 bases, with 6 bases remaining between them. The germline V gene has CDR1 SEHNR and CDR2 FQNEAQ (reference sequence). CDR3 DNA: TGTGCCAGCAGCTCTTATATGAACACTGAAGCTTTCTTT. Translating gives CASSSYMNTEAFF. The full variable domain, with the rest looked up from reference TRBV7-9 and TRBJ1-1, is DTGVSQNPRHKITKRGQNVTFRCDPISEHNRLYWYRQTLGQGPEFLTYFQNEAQLEKSRLLSDRFSAERPKGSFSTLEIQRTEQGDSAMYLCASSSYMNTEAFFGQGTRLTVV.

The chain combines TRBV7-2 with TRBJ2-1; no clear D gene. V shed 7 bases and J shed 7 bases, with 14 bases lying between them. Germline V lookup: CDR1 SGHTA, CDR2 FQGNSA. This CDR3 is built from 13 residues. CDR3 bases: TGTGCCAGCACGCCCTTTTTTGAAAATGAGCAGTTCTTC. Protein: CASTPFFENEQFF.

This clonotype came up many times. The chain employs TRBV7-9 and TRBJ1-1; TRBD1 aligns across 7 bases. Germline lookup yields CDR1 SEHNR and CDR2 FQNEAQ (reference sequence). The trim removed 8 bases at V and 7 bases at J, leaving 4 bases unmatched. The CDR3 sequence is 11 residues long. CDR3 coding DNA: TGTGCCAGCTGGGACAGTGGTGAAGCTTTCTTT. Its translation: CASWDSGEAFF.

This clonotype was counted a few times. The genes are TRBV28 and TRBJ2-1; possibly TRBD1 for D (5 bases). From germline, CDR1 is MDHEN and CDR2 SYDVKM. This CDR3 spans 13 amino acids. The germline V and J ends were trimmed by 5 bases and 3 bases, with 8 bases remaining between them. CDR3 in DNA: TGTGCCAGCAGTCTGGACATCTACAATGAGCAGTTCTTC. It is translated as CASSLDIYNEQFF.

The chain joins TRBV18 to TRBJ1-1; no clear D gene. V was cut by 2 bases and J by 0 bases, with 7 bases left in between. The germline gives CDR1 KGHSH, CDR2 LQKENI. There are 14 residues in the CDR3. CDR3 in amino acids: CASSPSYMNTEAFF. The DNA for the CDR3 is TGTGCCAGCTCACCATCATACATGAACACTGAAGCTTTCTTT.

This clonotype was seen more than once but under ten times. The genes are TRBV7-3 and TRBJ2-1; 14 bases agree with TRBD2. Germline CDR1 SGHTA, CDR2 FQGTGA. This CDR3 spans 16 amino acids. Germline trimming cut 5 bases from V and 4 bases from J; bases unmatched to any gene: 4. The CDR3 loop is CASSLGLAGGYNEQFF. Written as DNA, the CDR3 is TGTGCCAGCAGCCTTGGACTAGCGGGAGGTTACAATGAGCAGTTCTTC.

This clonotype has more than one count but fewer than ten. The chain carries TRBV24-1 and TRBJ2-7; D is perhaps TRBD1 (5 bases). CDR1 is KGHDR, CDR2 SFDVKD, per germline. CDR3 size: 11 residues. Trimming cost V 7 bases and J 5 bases, with 8 bases left between them. The CDR3 sequence is CATSQGNEQYF. CDR3 sequence (DNA): TGTGCCACCAGCCAGGGTAACGAGCAGTACTTC.

CDR3 nucleotides: TGTGCCAGCAGCCAACTAGCTGTCAGCACAGATACGCAGTATTTT. Translated, it gives CASSQLAVSTDTQYF. The chain employs TRBV3-1 and TRBJ2-3, with TRBD2 as a possible D gene (5 bases). This CDR3 contains 15 residues. V lost 2 bases and J lost 0, with 9 bases in between. Germline V gene lookup returns CDR1 LGHDT and CDR2 YNNKEL (reference sequence).